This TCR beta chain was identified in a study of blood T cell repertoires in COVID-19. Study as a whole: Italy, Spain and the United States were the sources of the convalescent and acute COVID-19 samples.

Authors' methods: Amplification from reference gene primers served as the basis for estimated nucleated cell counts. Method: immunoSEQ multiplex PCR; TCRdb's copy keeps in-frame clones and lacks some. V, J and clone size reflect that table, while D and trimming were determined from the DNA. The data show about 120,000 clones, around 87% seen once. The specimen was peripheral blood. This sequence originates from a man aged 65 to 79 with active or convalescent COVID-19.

CDR3 DNA sequence: TGTGCCAGCAGCTTCAGCGGAACCGCGAACACCGGGGAGCTGTTTTTT. Protein product: CASSFSGTANTGELFF. The chain recombines TRBV5-6 with TRBJ2-2, with D perhaps TRBD2 (5 bases). The germline gives CDR1 SGHDT, CDR2 YYEEEE. With 2 bases removed from V and 0 bases from J, the gap between germline ends came to 11 bases. This CDR3 has 16 residues. Drawing the rest from reference TRBV5-6 and TRBJ2-2, the complete variable domain is DAGVTQSPTHLIKTRGQQVTLRCSPKSGHDTVSWYQQALGQGPQFIFQYYEEEERQRGNFPDRFSGHQFPNYSSELNVNALLLGDSALYLCASSFSGTANTGELFFGEGSRLTVL.